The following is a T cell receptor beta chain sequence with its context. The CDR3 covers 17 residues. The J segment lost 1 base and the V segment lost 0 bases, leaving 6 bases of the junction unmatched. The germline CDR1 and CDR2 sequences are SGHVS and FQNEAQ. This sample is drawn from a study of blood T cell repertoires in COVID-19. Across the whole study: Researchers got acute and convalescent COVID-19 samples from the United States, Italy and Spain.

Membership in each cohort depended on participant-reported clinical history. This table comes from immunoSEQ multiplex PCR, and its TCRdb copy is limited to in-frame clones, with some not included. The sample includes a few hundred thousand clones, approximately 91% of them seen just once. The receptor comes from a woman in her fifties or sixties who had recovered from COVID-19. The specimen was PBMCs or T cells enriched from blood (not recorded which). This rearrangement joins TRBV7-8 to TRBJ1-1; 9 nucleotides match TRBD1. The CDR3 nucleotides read TGTGCCAGCAGCTTAGCGCTAAGGGGACAGGGGAACACTGAAGCTTTCTTT. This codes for CASSLALRGQGNTEAFF.